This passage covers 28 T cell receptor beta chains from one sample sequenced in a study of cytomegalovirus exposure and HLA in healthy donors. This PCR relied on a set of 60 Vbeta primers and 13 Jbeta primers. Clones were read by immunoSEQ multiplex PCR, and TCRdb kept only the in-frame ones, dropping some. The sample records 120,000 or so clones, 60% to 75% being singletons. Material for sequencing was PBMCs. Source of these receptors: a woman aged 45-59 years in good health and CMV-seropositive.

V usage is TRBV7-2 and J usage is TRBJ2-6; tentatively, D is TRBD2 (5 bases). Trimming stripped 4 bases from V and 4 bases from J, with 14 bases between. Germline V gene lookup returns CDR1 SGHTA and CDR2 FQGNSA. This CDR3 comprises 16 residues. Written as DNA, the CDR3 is TGTGCCAGCAGCTGGCCGAGCGGCAGCGGGGCCAACGTCCTGACTTTC. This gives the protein CASSWPSGSGANVLTF. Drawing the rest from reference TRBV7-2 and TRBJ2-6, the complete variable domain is GAGVSQSPSNKVTEKGKDVELRCDPISGHTALYWYRQSLGQGLEFLIYFQGNSAPDKSGLPSDRFSAERTGGSVSTLTIQRTQQEDSAVYLCASSWPSGSGANVLTFGAGSRLTVL.

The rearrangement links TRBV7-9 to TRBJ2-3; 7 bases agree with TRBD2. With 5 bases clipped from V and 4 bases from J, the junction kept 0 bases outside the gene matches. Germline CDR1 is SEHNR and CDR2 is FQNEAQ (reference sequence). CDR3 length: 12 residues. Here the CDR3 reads CASSRGADTQYF. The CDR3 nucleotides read TGTGCCAGCAGCCGGGGGGCAGATACGCAGTATTTT.

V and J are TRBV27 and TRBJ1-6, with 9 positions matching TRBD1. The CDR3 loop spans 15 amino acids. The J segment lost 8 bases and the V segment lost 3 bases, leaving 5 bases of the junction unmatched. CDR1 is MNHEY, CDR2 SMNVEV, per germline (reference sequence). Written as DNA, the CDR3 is TGTGCCAGCAGTTTCCAAACAGGGGGCGATTCACCCCTCCACTTT. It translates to CASSFQTGGDSPLHF.

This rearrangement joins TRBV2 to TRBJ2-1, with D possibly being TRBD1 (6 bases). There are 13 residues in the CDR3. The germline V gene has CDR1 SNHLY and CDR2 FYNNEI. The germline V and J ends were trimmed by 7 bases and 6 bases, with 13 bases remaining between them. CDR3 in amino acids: CASTTGFGNEQFF. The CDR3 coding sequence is TGTGCCAGCACTACAGGGTTCGGCAATGAGCAGTTCTTC. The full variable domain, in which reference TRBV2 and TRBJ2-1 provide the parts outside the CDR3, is EPEVTQTPSHQVTQMGQEVILRCVPISNHLYFYWYRQILGQKVEFLVSFYNNEISEKSEIFDDQFSVERPDGSNFTLKIRSTKLEDSAMYFCASTTGFGNEQFFGPGTRLTVL.

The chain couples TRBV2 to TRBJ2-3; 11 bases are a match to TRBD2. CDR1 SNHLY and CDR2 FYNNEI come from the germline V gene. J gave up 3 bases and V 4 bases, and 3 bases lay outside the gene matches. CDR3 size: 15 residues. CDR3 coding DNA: TGTGCCAGCAGTGGGCTAGCGGGGGGTACAGATACGCAGTATTTT. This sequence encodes CASSGLAGGTDTQYF. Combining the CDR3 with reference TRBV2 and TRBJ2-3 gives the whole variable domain EPEVTQTPSHQVTQMGQEVILRCVPISNHLYFYWYRQILGQKVEFLVSFYNNEISEKSEIFDDQFSVERPDGSNFTLKIRSTKLEDSAMYFCASSGLAGGTDTQYFGPGTRLTVL.

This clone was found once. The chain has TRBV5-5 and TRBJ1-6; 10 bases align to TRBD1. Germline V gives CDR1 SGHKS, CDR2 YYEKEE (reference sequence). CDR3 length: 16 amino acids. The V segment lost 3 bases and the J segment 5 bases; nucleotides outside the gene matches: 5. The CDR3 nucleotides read TGTGCCAGCAGCTGGGGACAGGGGTGGAATAATTCACCCCTCCACTTT. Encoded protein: CASSWGQGWNNSPLHF.

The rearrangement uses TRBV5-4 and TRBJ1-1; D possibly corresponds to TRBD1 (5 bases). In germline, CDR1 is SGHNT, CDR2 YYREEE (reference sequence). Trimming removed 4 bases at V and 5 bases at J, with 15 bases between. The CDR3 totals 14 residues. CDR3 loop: CASSPGGSNTEAFF. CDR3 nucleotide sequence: TGTGCCAGCAGCCCGGGGGGGAGTAATACTGAAGCTTTCTTT.

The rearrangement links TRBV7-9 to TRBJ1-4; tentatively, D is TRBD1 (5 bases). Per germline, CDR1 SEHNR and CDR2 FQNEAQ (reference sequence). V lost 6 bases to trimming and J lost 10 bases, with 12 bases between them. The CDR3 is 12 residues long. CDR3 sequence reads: CASSDRGLKLFF. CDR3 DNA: TGTGCCAGCAGTGACAGAGGATTAAAACTGTTTTTT. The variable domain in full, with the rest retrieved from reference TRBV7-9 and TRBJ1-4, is DTGVSQNPRHKITKRGQNVTFRCDPISEHNRLYWYRQTLGQGPEFLTYFQNEAQLEKSRLLSDRFSAERPKGSFSTLEIQRTEQGDSAMYLCASSDRGLKLFFGSGTQLSVL.

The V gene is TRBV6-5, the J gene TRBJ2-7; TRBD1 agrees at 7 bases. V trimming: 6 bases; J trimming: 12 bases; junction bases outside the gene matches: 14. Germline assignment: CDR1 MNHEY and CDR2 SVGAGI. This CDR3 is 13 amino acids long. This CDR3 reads CASRPPGQSVRYF. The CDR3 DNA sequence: TGTGCCAGCAGACCTCCGGGACAGAGTGTTAGGTACTTC.

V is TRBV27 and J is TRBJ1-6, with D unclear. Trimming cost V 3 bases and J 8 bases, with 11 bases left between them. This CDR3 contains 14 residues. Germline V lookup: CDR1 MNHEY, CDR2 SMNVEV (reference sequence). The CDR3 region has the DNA TGTGCCAGCAGTTTCACCAGACTTGATTCACCCCTCCACTTT. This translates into CASSFTRLDSPLHF.

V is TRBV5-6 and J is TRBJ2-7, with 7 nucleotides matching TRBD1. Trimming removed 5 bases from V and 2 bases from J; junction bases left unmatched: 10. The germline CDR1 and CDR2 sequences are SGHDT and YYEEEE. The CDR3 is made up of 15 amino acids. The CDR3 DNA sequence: TGTGCCAGCAGTCCCCGGACAGGAGCTACCTACGAGCAGTACTTC. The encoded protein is CASSPRTGATYEQYF.

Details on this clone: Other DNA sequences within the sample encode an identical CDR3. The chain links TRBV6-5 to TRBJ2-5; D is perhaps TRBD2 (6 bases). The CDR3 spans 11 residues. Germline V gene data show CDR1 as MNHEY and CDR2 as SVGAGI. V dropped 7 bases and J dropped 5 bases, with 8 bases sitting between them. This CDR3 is CASTRGETQYF. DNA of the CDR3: TGTGCCAGCACCCGGGGGGAGACCCAGTACTTC.

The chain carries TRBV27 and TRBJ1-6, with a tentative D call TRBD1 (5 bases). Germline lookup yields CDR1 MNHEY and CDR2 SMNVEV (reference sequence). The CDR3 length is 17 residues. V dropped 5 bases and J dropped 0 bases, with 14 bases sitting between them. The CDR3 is CASSLLGPSSYNSPLHF. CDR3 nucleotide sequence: TGTGCCAGCAGTCTCCTGGGGCCGAGCTCCTATAATTCACCCCTCCACTTT.

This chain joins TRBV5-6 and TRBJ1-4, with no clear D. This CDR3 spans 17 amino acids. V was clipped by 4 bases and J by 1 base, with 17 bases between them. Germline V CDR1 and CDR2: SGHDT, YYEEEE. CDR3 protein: CASSGVKGVITNEKLFF. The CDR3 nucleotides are TGTGCCAGCAGCGGGGTAAAGGGAGTGATAACTAATGAAAAACTGTTTTTT.

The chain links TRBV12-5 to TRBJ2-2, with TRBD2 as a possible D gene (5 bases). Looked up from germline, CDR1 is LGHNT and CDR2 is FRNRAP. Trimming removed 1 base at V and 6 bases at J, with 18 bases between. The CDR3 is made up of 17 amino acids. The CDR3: CASGLASLRALSGELFF. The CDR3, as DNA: TGTGCTAGTGGTTTGGCCTCGCTGCGGGCTCTTTCCGGGGAGCTGTTTTTT.

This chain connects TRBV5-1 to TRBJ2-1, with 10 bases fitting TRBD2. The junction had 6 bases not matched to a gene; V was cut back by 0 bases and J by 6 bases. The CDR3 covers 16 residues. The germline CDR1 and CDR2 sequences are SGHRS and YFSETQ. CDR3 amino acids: CASSLAISGGRNEQFF. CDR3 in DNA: TGCGCCAGCAGCTTGGCCATTAGCGGGGGGCGCAATGAGCAGTTCTTC.

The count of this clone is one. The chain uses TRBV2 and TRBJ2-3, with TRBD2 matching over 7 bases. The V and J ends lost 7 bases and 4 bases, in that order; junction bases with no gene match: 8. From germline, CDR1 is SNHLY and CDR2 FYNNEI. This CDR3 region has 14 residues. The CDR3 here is CASTPLGGADTQYF. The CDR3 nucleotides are TGTGCCAGCACCCCTTTGGGGGGGGCAGATACGCAGTATTTT.

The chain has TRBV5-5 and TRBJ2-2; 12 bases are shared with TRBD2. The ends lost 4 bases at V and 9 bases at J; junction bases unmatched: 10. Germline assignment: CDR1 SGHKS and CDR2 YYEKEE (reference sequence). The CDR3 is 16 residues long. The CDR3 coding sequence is TGTGCCAGCAGCCTCGCGCTAGCGGGGGGGCCGCGGGAGCTGTTTTTT. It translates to CASSLALAGGPRELFF.

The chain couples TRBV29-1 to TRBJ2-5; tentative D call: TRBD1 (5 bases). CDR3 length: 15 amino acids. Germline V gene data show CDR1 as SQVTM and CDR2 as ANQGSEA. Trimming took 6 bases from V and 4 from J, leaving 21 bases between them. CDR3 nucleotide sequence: TGCAGCGTCTCAGGGCGGCCCCCGCAAGGAGAGACCCAGTACTTC. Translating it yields CSVSGRPPQGETQYF. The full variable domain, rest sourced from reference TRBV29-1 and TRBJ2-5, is SAVISQKPSRDICQRGTSLTIQCQVDSQVTMMFWYRQQPGQSLTLIATANQGSEATYESGFVIDKFPISRPNLTFSTLTVSNMSPEDSSIYLCSVSGRPPQGETQYFGPGTRLLVL.

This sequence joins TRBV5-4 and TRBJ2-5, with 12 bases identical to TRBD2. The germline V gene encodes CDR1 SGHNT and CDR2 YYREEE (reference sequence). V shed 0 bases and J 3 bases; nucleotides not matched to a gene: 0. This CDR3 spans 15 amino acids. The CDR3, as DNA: TGTGCCAGCAGCTTGGGGACTAGCGGGGAAGAGACCCAGTACTTC. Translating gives CASSLGTSGEETQYF.

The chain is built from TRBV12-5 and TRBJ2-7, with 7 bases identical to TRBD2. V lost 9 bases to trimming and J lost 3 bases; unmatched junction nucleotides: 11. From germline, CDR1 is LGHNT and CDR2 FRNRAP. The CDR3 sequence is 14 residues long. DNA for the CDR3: TGTGCTAGCCGCCCCTCTGGGGGGGACTACGAGCAGTACTTC. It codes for CASRPSGGDYEQYF.

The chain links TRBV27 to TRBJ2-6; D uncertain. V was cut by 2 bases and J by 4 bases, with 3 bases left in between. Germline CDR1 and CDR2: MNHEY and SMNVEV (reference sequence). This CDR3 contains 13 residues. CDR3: CASSLSGANVLTF. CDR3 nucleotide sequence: TGTGCCAGCAGTTTAAGCGGGGCCAACGTCCTGACTTTC. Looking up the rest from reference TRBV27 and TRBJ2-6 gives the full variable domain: EAQVTQNPRYLITVTGKKLTVTCSQNMNHEYMSWYRQDPGLGLRQIYYSMNVEVTDKGDVPEGYKVSRKEKRNFPLILESPSPNQTSLYFCASSLSGANVLTFGAGSRLTVL.

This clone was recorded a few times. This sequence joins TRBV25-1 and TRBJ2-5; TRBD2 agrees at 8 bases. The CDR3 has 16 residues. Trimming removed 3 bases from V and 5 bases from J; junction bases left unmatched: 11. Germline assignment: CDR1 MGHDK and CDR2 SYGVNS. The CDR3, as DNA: TGTGCCAGCAGTGATTCTTTCTTAGCGGGGCTGGAGACCCAGTACTTC. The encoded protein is CASSDSFLAGLETQYF.

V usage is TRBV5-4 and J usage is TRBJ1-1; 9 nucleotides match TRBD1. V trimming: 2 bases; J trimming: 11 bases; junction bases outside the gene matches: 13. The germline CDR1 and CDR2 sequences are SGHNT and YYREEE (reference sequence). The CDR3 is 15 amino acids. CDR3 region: CASSFGTGMGSLAFF. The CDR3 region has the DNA TGTGCCAGCAGCTTTGGGACAGGGATGGGTAGTCTCGCTTTCTTT.

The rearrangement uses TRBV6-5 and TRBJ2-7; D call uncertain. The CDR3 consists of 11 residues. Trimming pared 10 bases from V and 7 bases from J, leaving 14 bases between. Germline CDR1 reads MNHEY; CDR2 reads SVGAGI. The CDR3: CATRVTGEQYF. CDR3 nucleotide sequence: TGTGCCACCCGGGTCACGGGTGAGCAGTACTTC.

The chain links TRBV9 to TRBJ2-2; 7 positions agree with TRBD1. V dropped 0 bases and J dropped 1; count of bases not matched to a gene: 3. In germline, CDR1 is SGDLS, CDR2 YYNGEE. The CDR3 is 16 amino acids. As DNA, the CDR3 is TGTGCCAGCAGCGTAGCGGCAGGGGGGAACACCGGGGAGCTGTTTTTT. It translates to CASSVAAGGNTGELFF.

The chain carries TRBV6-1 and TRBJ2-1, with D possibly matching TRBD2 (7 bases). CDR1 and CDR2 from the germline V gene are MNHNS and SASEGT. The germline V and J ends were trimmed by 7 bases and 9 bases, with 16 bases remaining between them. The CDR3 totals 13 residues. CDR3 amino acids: CASIFGGGGEQFF. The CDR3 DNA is TGTGCCAGCATCTTTGGGGGGGGCGGTGAGCAGTTCTTC.

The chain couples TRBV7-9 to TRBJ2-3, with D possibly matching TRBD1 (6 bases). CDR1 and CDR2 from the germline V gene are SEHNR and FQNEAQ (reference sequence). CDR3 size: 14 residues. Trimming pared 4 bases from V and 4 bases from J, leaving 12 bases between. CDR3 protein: CASSSPGDPDTQYF. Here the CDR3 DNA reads TGTGCCAGCAGCTCCCCAGGGGACCCAGATACGCAGTATTTT.